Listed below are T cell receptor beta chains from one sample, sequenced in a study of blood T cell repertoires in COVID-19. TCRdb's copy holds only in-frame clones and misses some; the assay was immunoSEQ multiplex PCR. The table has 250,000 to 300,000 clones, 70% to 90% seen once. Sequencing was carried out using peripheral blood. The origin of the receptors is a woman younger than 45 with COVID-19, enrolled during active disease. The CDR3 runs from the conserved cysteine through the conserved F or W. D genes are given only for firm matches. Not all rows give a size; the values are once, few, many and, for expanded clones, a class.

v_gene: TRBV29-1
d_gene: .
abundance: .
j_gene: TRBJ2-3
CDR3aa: CSVEGSPTGMFPDTQYF
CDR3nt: TGCAGCGTTGAAGGATCCCCAACAGGGATGTTCCCAGATACGCAGTATTTT

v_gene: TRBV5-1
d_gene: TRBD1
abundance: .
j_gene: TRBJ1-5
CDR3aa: CASSVGGGLPGQPQHF
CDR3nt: TGCGCCAGCAGCGTAGGGGGCGGGCTGCCGGGTCAGCCCCAGCATTTT

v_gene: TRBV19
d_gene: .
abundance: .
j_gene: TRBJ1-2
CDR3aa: CASRRGRGLYGYTF
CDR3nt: TGTGCCAGTCGTAGGGGCAGGGGCTTATATGGCTACACCTTC

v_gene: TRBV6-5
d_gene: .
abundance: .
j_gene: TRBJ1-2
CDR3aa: CAHLMAGPAYGYTF
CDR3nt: TGTGCCCACCTGATGGCAGGGCCAGCTTATGGCTACACCTTC

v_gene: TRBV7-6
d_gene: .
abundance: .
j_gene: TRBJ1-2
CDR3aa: CASSLQGGDYTF
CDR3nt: TGTGCCAGCAGCTTGCAGGGAGGTGACTACACCTTC

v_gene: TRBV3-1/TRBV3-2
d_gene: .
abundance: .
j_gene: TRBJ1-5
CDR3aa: CASSPFSGQPQHF
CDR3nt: TGTGCCAGCAGTCCATTTTCGGGGCAGCCCCAGCATTTT

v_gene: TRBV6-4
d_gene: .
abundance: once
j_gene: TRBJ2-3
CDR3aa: CASSDSMSGSDTQYF
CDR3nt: TGTGCCAGCAGTGACTCAATGAGCGGATCAGATACGCAGTATTTT

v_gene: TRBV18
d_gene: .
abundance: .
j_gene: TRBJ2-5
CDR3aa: CASSPSHSQETQYF
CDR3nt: TGTGCCAGCTCACCAAGCCACAGCCAAGAGACCCAGTACTTC

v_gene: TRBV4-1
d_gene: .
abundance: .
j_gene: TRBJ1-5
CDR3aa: CASSPARGTQPQHF
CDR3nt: TGCGCCAGCAGCCCCGCCCGGGGGACTCAGCCCCAGCATTTT

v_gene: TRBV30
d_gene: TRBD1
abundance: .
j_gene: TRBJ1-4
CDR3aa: CAWSVFGTGNEKLFF
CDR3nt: TGTGCCTGGAGTGTTTTCGGGACAGGGAATGAAAAACTGTTTTTT

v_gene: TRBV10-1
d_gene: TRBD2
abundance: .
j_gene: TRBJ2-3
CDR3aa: CASSELAGGPDTQYF
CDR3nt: TGCGCCAGCAGTGAGTTAGCGGGGGGGCCGGATACGCAGTATTTT

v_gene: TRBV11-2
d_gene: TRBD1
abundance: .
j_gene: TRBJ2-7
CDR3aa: CASSLVTGGYEQYF
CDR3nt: TGTGCCAGCAGCTTAGTAACAGGGGGATACGAGCAGTACTTC

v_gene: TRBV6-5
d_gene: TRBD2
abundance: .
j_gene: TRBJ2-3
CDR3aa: CASRLAGATDTQYF
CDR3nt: TGTGCCAGCAGGCTAGCGGGGGCCACAGATACGCAGTATTTT

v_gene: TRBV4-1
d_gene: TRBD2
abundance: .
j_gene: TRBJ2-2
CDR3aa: CASSPSGGDTGELFF
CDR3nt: TGCGCCAGCAGTCCTAGCGGGGGGGATACCGGGGAGCTGTTTTTT

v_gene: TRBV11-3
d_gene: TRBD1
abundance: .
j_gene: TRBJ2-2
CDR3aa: CASSLGQGFTGELFF
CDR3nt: TGTGCCAGCAGTTTGGGACAGGGTTTCACCGGGGAGCTGTTTTTT

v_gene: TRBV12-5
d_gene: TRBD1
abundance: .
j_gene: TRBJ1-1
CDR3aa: CASGLGQGATEAFF
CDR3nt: TGTGCTAGTGGTTTGGGACAGGGTGCCACTGAAGCTTTCTTT

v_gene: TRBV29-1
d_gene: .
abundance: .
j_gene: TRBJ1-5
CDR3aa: CSAVLRDRGSSNQPQHF
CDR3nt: TGCAGCGCTGTACTCCGGGACCGGGGGAGTAGCAATCAGCCCCAGCATTTT

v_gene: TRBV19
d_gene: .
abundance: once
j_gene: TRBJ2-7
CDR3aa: CASSIGPSGEQYF
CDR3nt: TGTGCCAGTAGTATAGGCCCTTCGGGCGAGCAGTACTTC

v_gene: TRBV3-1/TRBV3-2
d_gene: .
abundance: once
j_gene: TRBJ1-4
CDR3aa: CASSQNTGSNRGLFF
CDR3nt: TGTGCCAGCAGCCAAAATACAGGTTCCAATAGGGGCCTGTTTTTT

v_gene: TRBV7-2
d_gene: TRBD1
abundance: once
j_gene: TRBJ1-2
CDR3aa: CASIPGGRGEYGYTF
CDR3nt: TGTGCCAGCATCCCCGGGGGCAGGGGGGAGTATGGCTACACCTTC

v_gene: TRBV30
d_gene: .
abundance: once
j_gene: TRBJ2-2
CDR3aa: CAWSGNRATGELFF
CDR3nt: TGTGCCTGGAGCGGCAACAGGGCCACCGGGGAGCTGTTTTTT

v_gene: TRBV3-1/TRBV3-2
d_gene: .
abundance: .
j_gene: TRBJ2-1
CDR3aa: CASSPDSPVINEQFF
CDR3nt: TGTGCCAGCAGTCCAGACAGTCCGGTTATCAATGAGCAGTTCTTC